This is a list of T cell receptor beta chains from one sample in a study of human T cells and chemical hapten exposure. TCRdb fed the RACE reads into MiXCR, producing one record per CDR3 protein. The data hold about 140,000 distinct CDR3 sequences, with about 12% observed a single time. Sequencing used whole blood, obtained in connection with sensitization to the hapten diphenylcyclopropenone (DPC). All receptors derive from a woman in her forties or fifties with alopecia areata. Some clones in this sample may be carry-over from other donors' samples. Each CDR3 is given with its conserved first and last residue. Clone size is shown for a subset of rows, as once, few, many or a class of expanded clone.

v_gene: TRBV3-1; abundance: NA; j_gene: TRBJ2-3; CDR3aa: CASSQIAGADTQYF
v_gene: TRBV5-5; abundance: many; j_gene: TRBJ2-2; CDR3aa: CASTPGANTGELFF
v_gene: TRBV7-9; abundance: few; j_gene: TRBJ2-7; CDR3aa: CASSPPSGSPYEQYF
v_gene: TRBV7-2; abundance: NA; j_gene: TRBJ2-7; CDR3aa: CASSPRRTGEVREQYF
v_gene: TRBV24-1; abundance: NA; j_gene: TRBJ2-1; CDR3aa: CATSDPLISGSSYNEQFF
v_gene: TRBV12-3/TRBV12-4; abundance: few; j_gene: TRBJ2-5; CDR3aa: CASSTGTGETQYF
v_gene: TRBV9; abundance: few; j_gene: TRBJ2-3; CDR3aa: CASSGLFSTDTQYF
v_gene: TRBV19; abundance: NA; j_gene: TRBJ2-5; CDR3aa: CASTFSGRETQYF
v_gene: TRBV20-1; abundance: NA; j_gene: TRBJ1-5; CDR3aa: CSTETGNNQPQHF
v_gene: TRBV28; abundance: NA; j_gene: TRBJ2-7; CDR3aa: CASSPPDSYEQYF
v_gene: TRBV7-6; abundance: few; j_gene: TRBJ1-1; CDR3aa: CASSLVSDAEAFF
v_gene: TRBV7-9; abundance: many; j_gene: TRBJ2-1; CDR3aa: CASSLWLAEDNEQFF
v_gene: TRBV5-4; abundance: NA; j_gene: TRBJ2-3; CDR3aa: CASSPNQNTDTQYF
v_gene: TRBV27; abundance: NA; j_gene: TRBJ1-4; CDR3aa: CASSYRGLREKLFF
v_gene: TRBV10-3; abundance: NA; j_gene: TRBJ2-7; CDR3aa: CAISEGERTNSYEQYF
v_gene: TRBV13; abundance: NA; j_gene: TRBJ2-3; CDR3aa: CASSSLLAGWSTDTQYF
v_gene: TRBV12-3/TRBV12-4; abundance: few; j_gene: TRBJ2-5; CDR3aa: CASSRDSRREETQYF
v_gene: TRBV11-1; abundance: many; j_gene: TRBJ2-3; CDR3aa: CASTPRVLQGRDTDTQYF
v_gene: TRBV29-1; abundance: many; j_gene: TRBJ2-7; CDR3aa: CSAYGGHSYEQYF
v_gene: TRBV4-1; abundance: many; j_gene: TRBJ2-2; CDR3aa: CASSPGLAAGELFF
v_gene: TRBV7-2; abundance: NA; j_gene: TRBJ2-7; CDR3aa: CASSLVQGVYEQYF
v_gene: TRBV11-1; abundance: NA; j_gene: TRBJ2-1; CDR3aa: CASSPSDPEGEQFF
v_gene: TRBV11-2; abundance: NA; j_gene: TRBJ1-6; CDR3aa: CASSLSAGQGHSPLHF
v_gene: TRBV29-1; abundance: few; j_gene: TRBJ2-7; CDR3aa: CSAAETGGGEQYF
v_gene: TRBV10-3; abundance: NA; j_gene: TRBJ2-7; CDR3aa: CAISQVRVVEGYEQYF
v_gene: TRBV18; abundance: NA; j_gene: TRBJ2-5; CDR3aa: CASSLHQETLYF
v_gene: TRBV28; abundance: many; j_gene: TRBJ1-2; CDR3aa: CASRSGQGAEGYTF
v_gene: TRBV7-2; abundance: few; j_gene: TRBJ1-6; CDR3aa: CASSSEQGPSYNSPLHF
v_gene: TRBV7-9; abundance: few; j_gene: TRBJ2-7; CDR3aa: CASSRQGIDEQYF
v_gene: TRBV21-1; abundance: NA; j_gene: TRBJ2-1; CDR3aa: CASSTRRTSGAGKVSYNEQFF
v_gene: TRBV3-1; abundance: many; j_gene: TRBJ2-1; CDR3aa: CASSPRTSGGYNEQFF
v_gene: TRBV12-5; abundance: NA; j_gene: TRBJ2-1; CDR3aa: CASGSRAGGVVYEQFF
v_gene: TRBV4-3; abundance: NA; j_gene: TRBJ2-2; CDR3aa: CASSQDWAAGELFF
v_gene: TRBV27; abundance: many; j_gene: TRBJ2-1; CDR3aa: CASSSWSSGSSRGNEQFF
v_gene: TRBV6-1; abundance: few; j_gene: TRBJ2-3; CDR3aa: CASSEARRGDTQYF
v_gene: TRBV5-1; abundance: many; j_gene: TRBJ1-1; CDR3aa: CASSQPGGGNAEAFF
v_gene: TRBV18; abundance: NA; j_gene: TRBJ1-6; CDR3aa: CASSPPTGGFGSPLHF
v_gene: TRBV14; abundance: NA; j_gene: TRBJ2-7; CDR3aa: CASSQHGSSYEQYF
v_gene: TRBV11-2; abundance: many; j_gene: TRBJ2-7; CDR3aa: CASSSDPTGTGVSYEQYF
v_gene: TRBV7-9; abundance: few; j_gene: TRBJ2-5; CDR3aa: CASSPGTRDQETQYF
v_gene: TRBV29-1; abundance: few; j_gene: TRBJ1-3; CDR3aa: CSAENGNTIYF
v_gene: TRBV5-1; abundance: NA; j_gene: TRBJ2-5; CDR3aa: CASSLASTQKETQYF
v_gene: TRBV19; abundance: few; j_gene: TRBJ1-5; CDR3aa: CASSPRAAASHSNQPQHF
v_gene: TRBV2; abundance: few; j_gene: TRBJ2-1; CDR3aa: CASRGQGGVYNEQFF
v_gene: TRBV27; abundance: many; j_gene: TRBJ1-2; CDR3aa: CASSETRAGYGYTF
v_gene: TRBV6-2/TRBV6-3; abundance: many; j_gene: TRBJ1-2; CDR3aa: CASRPTGGAEYGYTF
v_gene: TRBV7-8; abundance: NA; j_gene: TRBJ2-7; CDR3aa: CASSLLTSLQGGTYEQYF
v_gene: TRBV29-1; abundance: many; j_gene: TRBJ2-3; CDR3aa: CSVDYPIGQDTQYF
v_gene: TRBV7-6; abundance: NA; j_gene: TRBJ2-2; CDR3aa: CASSLVGPNTGELFF
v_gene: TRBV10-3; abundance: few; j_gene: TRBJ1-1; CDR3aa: CAISAGTGQNTEAFF
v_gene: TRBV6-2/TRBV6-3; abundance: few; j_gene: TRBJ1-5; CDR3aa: CASSYRPLVGQPQHF
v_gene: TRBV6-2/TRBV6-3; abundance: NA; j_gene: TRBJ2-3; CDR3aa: CASSLPSGRATDTQYF
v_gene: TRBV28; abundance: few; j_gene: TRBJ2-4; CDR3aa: CASSSRTGRIKNIQYF
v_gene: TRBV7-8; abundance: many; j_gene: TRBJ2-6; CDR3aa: CASAYPGLAVNSGANVLTF
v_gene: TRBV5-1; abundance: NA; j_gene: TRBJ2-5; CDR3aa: CASSLDTLAETQYF